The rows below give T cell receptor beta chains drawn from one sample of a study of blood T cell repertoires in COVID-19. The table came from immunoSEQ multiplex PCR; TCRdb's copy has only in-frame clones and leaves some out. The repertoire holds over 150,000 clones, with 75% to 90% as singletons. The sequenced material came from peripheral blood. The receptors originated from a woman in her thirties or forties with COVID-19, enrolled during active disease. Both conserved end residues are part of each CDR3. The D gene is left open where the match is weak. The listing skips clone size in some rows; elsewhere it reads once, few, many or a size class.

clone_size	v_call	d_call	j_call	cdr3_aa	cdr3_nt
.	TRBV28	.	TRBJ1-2	CASVDSGARSYGYTF	TGTGCCAGCGTTGACTCAGGGGCGCGATCGTATGGCTACACCTTC
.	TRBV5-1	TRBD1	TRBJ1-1	CASSLRYRGMNTEAFF	TGCGCCAGCAGCTTACGATACAGGGGTATGAACACTGAAGCTTTCTTT
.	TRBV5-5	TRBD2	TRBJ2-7	CASSHGTSGRNEQYF	TGTGCCAGCAGCCACGGGACTAGCGGGAGGAACGAGCAGTACTTC
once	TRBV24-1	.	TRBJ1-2	CATNNGVGADGYTF	TGTGCCACCAACAACGGGGTGGGCGCAGACGGCTACACCTTC
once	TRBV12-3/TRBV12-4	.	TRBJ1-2	CASSSRAGASF	TGTGCCAGCAGTTCTAGGGCAGGGGCTTCCTTC
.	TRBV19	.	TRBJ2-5	CASSIVRGTAETQYF	TGTGCCAGTAGTATAGTACGGGGGACGGCAGAGACCCAGTACTTC
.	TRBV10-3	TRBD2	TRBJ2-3	CAISKAGGPGDTQYF	TGTGCCATCAGCAAAGCGGGAGGGCCAGGAGATACGCAGTATTTT
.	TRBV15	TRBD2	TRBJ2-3	CATSRAILAGRSDTQYF	TGTGCCACCAGCAGAGCAATACTAGCGGGAAGGTCAGATACGCAGTATTTT
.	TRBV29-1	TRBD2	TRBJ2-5	CSATGLAGGSGTQYF	TGCAGCGCTACGGGACTAGCGGGGGGGTCTGGGACCCAGTACTTC
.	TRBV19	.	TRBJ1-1	CASHRGNTEAFF	TGTGCCAGCCACCGGGGGAACACTGAAGCTTTCTTT
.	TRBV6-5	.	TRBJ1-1	CASSRPTGSNTEAFF	TGTGCCAGCAGCAGACCTACCGGGAGCAACACTGAAGCTTTCTTT
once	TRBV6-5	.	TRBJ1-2	CASSEGVGYGYTF	TGTGCCAGCTCAGAGGGGGTGGGGTATGGCTACACCTTC
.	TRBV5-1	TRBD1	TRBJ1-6	CASSLGDRVQNSPLHF	TGCGCCAGCAGCTTGGGGGACAGGGTCCAAAATTCACCCCTCCACTTT
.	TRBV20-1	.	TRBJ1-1	CSAPRGGEAFF	TGCAGTGCACCCCGGGGGGGGGAAGCTTTCTTT
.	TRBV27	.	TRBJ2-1	CASSLLGGRNEQFF	TGTGCCAGCAGTTTATTGGGGGGTAGGAATGAGCAGTTCTTC
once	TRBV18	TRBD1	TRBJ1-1	CASSFRQGVENTEAFF	TGTGCCAGCTCATTTAGACAGGGAGTCGAGAACACTGAAGCTTTCTTT
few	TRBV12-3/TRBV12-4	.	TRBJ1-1	CASSTQGNTEAFF	TGTGCCAGCAGTACTCAGGGGAACACTGAAGCTTTCTTT
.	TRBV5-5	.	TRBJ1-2	CASSLRPGQLNYGYTF	TGTGCCAGCAGCTTGAGGCCCGGACAGCTAAACTATGGCTACACCTTC
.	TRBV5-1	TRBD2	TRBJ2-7	CASSLGAGGPREQYF	TGCGCCAGCAGCCTGGGAGCGGGAGGGCCTCGGGAGCAGTACTTC
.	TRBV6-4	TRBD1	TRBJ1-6	CASSDSGFRGRGSPLHF	TGTGCCAGCAGTGACAGTGGGTTCAGGGGGCGCGGTTCACCCCTCCACTTT
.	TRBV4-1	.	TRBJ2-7	CASSLVTRSYEQYF	TGCGCCAGCAGCCTGGTTACTAGATCCTACGAGCAGTACTTC
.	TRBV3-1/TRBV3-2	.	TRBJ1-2	CASSQGRRSGYTF	TGTGCCAGCAGCCAAGGGCGGAGGAGTGGCTACACCTTC
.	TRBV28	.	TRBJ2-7	CASSPAQGSVPSYEQYF	TGTGCCAGCAGCCCCGCCCAGGGCTCGGTCCCTTCCTACGAGCAGTACTTC
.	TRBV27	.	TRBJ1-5	CASSTGIMSNQPQHF	TGTGCCAGCAGCACGGGGATAATGAGCAATCAGCCCCAGCATTTT
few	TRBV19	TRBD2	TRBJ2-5	CASSIAPGLAGLPPTRETQYF	TGTGCCAGTAGTATAGCCCCAGGACTAGCGGGACTTCCTCCGACGAGGGAGACCCAGTACTTC
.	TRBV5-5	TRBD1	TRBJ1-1	CACGMTGGNTLNTEAFF	TGTGCCTGCGGCATGACAGGGGGCAACACTTTGAACACTGAAGCTTTCTTT